Reported below is one T cell receptor (beta chain). This specimen belongs to a study of blood T cell repertoires in COVID-19. On the study more broadly: T cells, B-cell-depleted T cells, or PBMCs provided the cDNA or gDNA that served as material.

Under the authors' procedure: Reference gene primers were amplified, and this amplification served to estimate nucleated cell counts. Libraries were prepared by immunoSEQ multiplex PCR; TCRdb keeps only in-frame clonotypes and omits some of them. V and J calls and clone size are copied from that table; D and trimming were computed from the DNA. The profile shows about 88,000 clones, roughly 89% of them singletons. Patients of the Seattle cohort, enrolled during active infection, were followed longitudinally. The source of this sequence is an older woman with COVID-19, enrolled during active disease. Sequencing used peripheral blood.

This CDR3 is CASSAGTRRGPNTGELFF. In DNA form, the CDR3 reads TGTGCCAGCAGTGCCGGGACTAGGAGGGGACCGAACACCGGGGAGCTGTTTTTT. This sequence joins TRBV28 and TRBJ2-2; 8 bases are shared with TRBD2. Trimming took 5 bases from V and 0 from J; bases not matched to a gene: 11. CDR1 is MDHEN, CDR2 SYDVKM, per germline. This CDR3 is built from 18 residues.